A single sample gave rise to the 26 T cell receptor beta chains below, sequenced in a study of T cells in Graves' hyperthyroidism and ophthalmopathy (dated by TCRdb to the late 2010s). The library was made by multiplex PCR. The run used an Illumina HiSeq 2000. Amplification of TCR beta CDR3 regions was carried out from RNA transcripts. For the first round of RT-PCR on the TCR CDR3, the HTBI primer set was used together with the Qiagen OneStep RT-PCR kit. The public reads were quality trimmed at Q25 with fastp and then assembled into clones with MiXCR by TCRdb, keeping productive beta chains. Rows are unified per CDR3 protein, each entry keeping the most common DNA and genes. The sample profile shows 200,000 to 250,000 distinct CDR3 sequences; 16% of them were found once. 25% to 30% of the sample comes from the top ten. Sequenced material: blood. The receptors were sampled from a woman aged 18 to 35 with Graves' ophthalmopathy.

This clonotype was detected ten times or more. The J gene is TRBJ2-5, the V gene TRBV20-1; D gene uncertain. With 3 bases removed from V and 5 bases from J, the gap between germline ends came to 19 bases. In germline, CDR1 is DFQATT, CDR2 SNEGSKA (reference sequence). CDR3 length: 15 residues. CDR3 nucleotides: TGCAGTGCTAGTGCACAGAATAAGGTTCGGGAGACCCAGTACTTC. This codes for CSASAQNKVRETQYF.

This clonotype appeared many times. The rearrangement uses TRBV6-1 and TRBJ1-1; possibly TRBD1 for D (6 bases). Trimming cost V 7 bases and J 3 bases, with 12 bases left between them. The germline gives CDR1 MNHNS, CDR2 SASEGT. The CDR3 length is 13 residues. CDR3 coding DNA: TGTGCCAGCAAGGGGGGGCCAGACACTGAAGCTTTCTTT. Translating gives CASKGGPDTEAFF.

This clonotype was detected many times. The chain is built from TRBV29-1 and TRBJ1-1; D remains ambiguous. The germline V gene has CDR1 SQVTM and CDR2 ANQGSEA. The CDR3 covers 11 residues. CDR3 bases: TGCACCGTCGAACAGAACACTGAAGCTTTCTTT. Translating it yields CTVEQNTEAFF.

The rearrangement joins TRBV3-1 to TRBJ2-7; 8 nucleotides line up with TRBD1. Trimming removed 4 bases from V and 5 bases from J; junction bases left unmatched: 7. This CDR3 region has 14 residues. Germline V CDR1 and CDR2: LGHDT, YNNKEL (reference sequence). The CDR3 coding sequence is TGTGCCAGCAGCCCCTTAGACAGGGGCCACGAGCAGTACTTC. This encodes CASSPLDRGHEQYF.

The V gene is TRBV13, the J gene TRBJ1-2, with 8 bases that match TRBD1. V was clipped by 5 bases and J by 8 bases; unmatched bases: 13. This CDR3 is built from 15 residues. Germline V gives CDR1 PRHDT, CDR2 FYEKMQ (reference sequence). The CDR3 loop is CASSQSHDRGGGYTF. The CDR3 DNA sequence: TGTGCCAGCAGCCAAAGCCACGACAGGGGCGGCGGCTACACCTTC.

This clonotype was seen ten or more times. The chain uses TRBV6-1 and TRBJ1-5; D is uncertain. Per the germline V gene, CDR1 is MNHNS and CDR2 is SASEGT. This CDR3 is built from 15 residues. V gave up 3 bases and J gave up 2 bases, with 11 bases separating them. The CDR3 sequence: CASSEAPPRNQPQHF. The CDR3 DNA follows: TGTGCCAGCAGTGAGGCTCCACCCCGCAATCAGCCCCAGCATTTT.

This clonotype has ten or more counts. The chain combines TRBV2 with TRBJ1-5; a weak D match, TRBD1 (5 bases). The CDR3 covers 15 residues. Trimming removed 8 bases from V and 1 base from J, with 15 bases in between. Germline V gives CDR1 SNHLY, CDR2 FYNNEI. Written as DNA, the CDR3 is TGTGCCAGCGGGGGGGTCAGGGAAAGCAATCAGCCCCAGCATTTT. Translating it yields CASGGVRESNQPQHF.

This clonotype was seen ten or more times. The chain carries TRBV2 and TRBJ1-2, with 8 nucleotides matching TRBD1. The V segment lost 4 bases and the J segment 8 bases; nucleotides outside the gene matches: 9. The CDR3 length is 14 residues. Germline V CDR1 and CDR2: SNHLY, FYNNEI. The CDR3 coding sequence is TGTGCCAGCAGTGTCGACAGGGGACGGCAAGGCTACACCTTC. Its translation is CASSVDRGRQGYTF.

This clonotype was found many times. The gene calls are TRBV5-1 and TRBJ1-4, with D maybe TRBD1 (6 bases). CDR3 size: 15 residues. Trimming took 1 base from V and 10 from J, leaving 17 bases between them. Germline loops: CDR1 SGHRS, CDR2 YFSETQ. The CDR3 sequence is CASSLNTAGDGKLFF. The CDR3 DNA sequence: TGCGCCAGCAGCTTGAACACGGCAGGGGACGGAAAACTGTTTTTT.

In its sample, this clonotype was seen many times. This chain connects TRBV18 to TRBJ2-3, with D perhaps TRBD1 (5 bases). The V end was cut by 4 bases, the J end by 5 bases, with 16 bases between. CDR1 and CDR2 (germline): KGHSH, LQKENI. The CDR3 totals 15 residues. The CDR3 is CASSQGQPTVDTQYF. CDR3 DNA sequence: TGTGCCAGCTCACAAGGACAACCGACTGTAGATACGCAGTATTTT.

This clonotype was observed many times. This chain connects TRBV28 to TRBJ2-5, with D perhaps matching TRBD2 (5 bases). The CDR3 contains 17 residues. Germline CDR1 reads MDHEN; CDR2 reads SYDVKM. V was pared by 2 bases and J by 0 bases, with 16 bases between. In nucleotides, the CDR3 is TGTGCCAGCAGTTTACTCTTTCCGGGGAGAGACCAAGAGACCCAGTACTTC. This encodes CASSLLFPGRDQETQYF.

This clonotype was seen ten or more times. This sequence joins TRBV18 and TRBJ2-7; 9 positions match TRBD1. V lost 2 bases, J lost 2 bases, and 1 base stayed unmatched. CDR1 is KGHSH and CDR2 is LQKENI in the germline V gene. The CDR3 sequence is 14 residues long. For the CDR3, the DNA is TGTGCCAGCTCACCAGGGACAGGGACCTACGAGCAGTACTTC. Translating gives CASSPGTGTYEQYF.

This clonotype was observed many times. CDR3 sequence reads: CATSRDQGASNTEAFF. In DNA, the CDR3 is TGTGCCACCAGCAGAGATCAGGGGGCGTCGAACACTGAAGCTTTCTTT. The chain combines TRBV15 with TRBJ1-1, with 8 bases that match TRBD1. The J segment lost 1 base and the V segment lost 0 bases, leaving 4 bases of the junction unmatched. The CDR3 runs 16 residues. Germline assignment: CDR1 LNHNV and CDR2 YYDKDF (reference sequence).

This clonotype has ten or more counts. The V call is TRBV20-1, the J call TRBJ2-7; TRBD1 matches 9 bases. Looked up from germline, CDR1 is DFQATT and CDR2 is SNEGSKA (reference sequence). J lost 7 bases, V lost 3 bases, and 7 bases had no gene match. The CDR3 has 13 residues. CDR3 sequence reads: CSARTGGVREQYF. Written as DNA, the CDR3 is TGCAGTGCTAGGACAGGGGGTGTGAGGGAGCAGTACTTC.

This clonotype has a count of ten or more. The chain recombines TRBV28 with TRBJ2-6; 9 nucleotides match TRBD1. Germline V CDR1 and CDR2: MDHEN, SYDVKM. The junction had 5 bases not matched to a gene; V was cut back by 6 bases and J by 2 bases. The CDR3 extends over 16 amino acids. The CDR3 here is CASSPTGGPGANVLTF. The CDR3 DNA reads TGTGCCAGCAGCCCAACAGGGGGCCCTGGGGCCAACGTCCTGACTTTC.

This clonotype was seen ten or more times. The chain links TRBV20-1 to TRBJ1-1; 8 bases are a match to TRBD1. This CDR3 contains 14 residues. CDR1 and CDR2 from the germline V gene are DFQATT and SNEGSKA (reference sequence). V dropped 1 base and J dropped 1; count of bases not matched to a gene: 2. CDR3 loop: CSARGGQGNTEAFF. CDR3 sequence (DNA): TGCAGTGCTAGAGGAGGACAGGGGAACACTGAAGCTTTCTTT.

This clonotype was recorded many times. The CDR3 DNA reads as TGTGCCAGCAGCGTAGACGGCAGGCGGAACACTGAAGCTTTCTTT. Its protein product is CASSVDGRRNTEAFF. The genes are TRBV9 and TRBJ1-1; D unclear. Germline loops: CDR1 SGDLS, CDR2 YYNGEE. This CDR3 spans 15 amino acids. The V end lost 0 bases, the J end lost 1 base, and 10 bases lay between the germline ends.

V usage is TRBV20-1 and J usage is TRBJ1-1; unclear D gene. Germline CDR1 and CDR2: DFQATT and SNEGSKA (reference sequence). V lost 1 base, J lost 2 bases, and 8 bases lay in between. The CDR3 is 13 amino acids. CDR3 nucleotide sequence: TGCAGTGCTAGAGTCTCTAAAAACACTGAAGCTTTCTTT. Translated, it gives CSARVSKNTEAFF.

This clonotype was observed many times. V is TRBV11-3 and J is TRBJ2-3; D not resolved. V lost 3 bases, J lost 6 bases, and 19 bases lay in between. Germline V gene lookup returns CDR1 SGHNT and CDR2 YENEEA. This CDR3 has 16 amino acids. The CDR3 here is CASSLSRAPLVDTQYF. The CDR3 DNA follows: TGTGCCAGCAGCTTGTCGCGCGCCCCATTAGTTGATACGCAGTATTTT.

This clonotype was observed many times. The chain links TRBV7-9 to TRBJ2-7; 7 bases are a match to TRBD1. The CDR3 is 15 residues long. The germline V gene has CDR1 SEHNR and CDR2 FQNEAQ (reference sequence). J gave up 4 bases and V 5 bases, and 11 bases lay outside the gene matches. CDR3 protein: CASSTSGTVHYEQYF. The CDR3 DNA reads TGTGCCAGCAGCACGTCCGGGACAGTCCATTACGAGCAGTACTTC.

This clonotype was counted many times. This rearrangement joins TRBV7-9 to TRBJ2-5; no clear D. Trimming removed 5 bases at V and 1 base at J, with 14 bases between. CDR3 length: 15 amino acids. The germline CDR1 and CDR2 sequences are SEHNR and FQNEAQ (reference sequence). CDR3: CASSQTGPIQETQYF. CDR3 bases: TGTGCCAGCAGCCAAACTGGACCGATCCAAGAGACCCAGTACTTC.

The sample holds a few counts of this clonotype. The rearrangement uses TRBV6-2 or TRBV6-3 and TRBJ1-1; no definite D call. The V end was cut by 6 bases, the J end by 10 bases, with 12 bases between. This CDR3 has 11 amino acids. In germline, CDR1 is MNHEY, CDR2 SVGEGT. The CDR3 protein is CASSPPGAAFF. The CDR3 DNA reads as TGTGCCAGCAGCCCCCCAGGAGCAGCTTTCTTT.

This clonotype was detected only a few times. Given a much more abundant clone one base away, this may be a read error. The V call is TRBV5-1, the J call TRBJ2-1; 7 bases match TRBD1. CDR3 size: 16 residues. Germline CDR1 SGHRS, CDR2 YFSETQ. The CDR3 nucleotides are TGCGCCAGCAGCCCGCGAGGGACAGATTCTTGGAATGAGCGGTTCTTC. It yields the protein CASSPRGTDSWNERFF.

This clonotype has at least ten counts. The chain employs TRBV6-1 and TRBJ1-2; D is unresolved. The CDR3 is 13 amino acids. The germline V and J ends were trimmed by 5 bases and 6 bases, with 13 bases remaining between them. The germline V gene has CDR1 MNHNS and CDR2 SASEGT. This CDR3 is CASSYQDFDGYTF. The CDR3 DNA follows: TGTGCCAGCAGTTACCAAGACTTCGATGGCTACACCTTC.

This clonotype was seen repeatedly, ten times or more. The V call is TRBV5-8, the J call TRBJ2-1, with D tentatively TRBD2 (6 bases). In germline, CDR1 is SGHTS, CDR2 YDEGEE. Trimming pared 9 bases from V and 4 bases from J, leaving 17 bases between. This CDR3 is 14 amino acids long. CDR3 loop: CAIRFGLRYNEQFF. The DNA for the CDR3 is TGTGCCATCCGTTTCGGACTAAGGTACAATGAGCAGTTCTTC.

The V call is TRBV27, the J call TRBJ2-1; D not certain. Trimming pared 2 bases from V and 5 bases from J, leaving 13 bases between. This CDR3 has 15 amino acids. Germline V gene sequence: CDR1 MNHEY, CDR2 SMNVEV (reference sequence). This chain's CDR3 is CASSLMGGPNNEQFF. The CDR3, as DNA: TGTGCCAGCAGTTTAATGGGTGGACCTAACAATGAGCAGTTCTTC.